Given below is one TCR beta chain in context. Germline V gene sequence: CDR1 SNHLY, CDR2 FYNNEI. The CDR3 totals 15 residues. V lost 7 bases, J lost 6 bases, and 12 bases stayed unmatched. This entry comes from a study of Ad26.COV2.S vaccination and SARS-CoV-2 variants. About the study: Of the COV1001 trial arms, the Ad26.COV2.S arm included the donor.

Treatment noted: 19 received Ad26.COV2.S at low or high dose, single or two shots; a few received placebo; per-sample allocation not given. Collection of the samples took place on day 63 after the first injection of vaccine or placebo. Here immunoSEQ multiplex PCR was the method, and the copy in TCRdb shows in-frame clones only, minus some. The table records around 450,000 clones, about 88% of them present only once. This receptor was identified in a person between 18 and 65 years old who received the Ad26.COV2.S COVID-19 vaccine or a placebo. The gene calls are TRBV2 and TRBJ2-5, with 9 nucleotides matching TRBD1. This specimen consisted of peripheral blood, obtained in a trial of Ad26.COV2.S vaccine versus placebo. CDR3 protein: CASTDPGQGGKTQYF. In DNA form, the CDR3 reads TGTGCCAGCACCGACCCGGGACAGGGAGGGAAGACCCAGTACTTC.